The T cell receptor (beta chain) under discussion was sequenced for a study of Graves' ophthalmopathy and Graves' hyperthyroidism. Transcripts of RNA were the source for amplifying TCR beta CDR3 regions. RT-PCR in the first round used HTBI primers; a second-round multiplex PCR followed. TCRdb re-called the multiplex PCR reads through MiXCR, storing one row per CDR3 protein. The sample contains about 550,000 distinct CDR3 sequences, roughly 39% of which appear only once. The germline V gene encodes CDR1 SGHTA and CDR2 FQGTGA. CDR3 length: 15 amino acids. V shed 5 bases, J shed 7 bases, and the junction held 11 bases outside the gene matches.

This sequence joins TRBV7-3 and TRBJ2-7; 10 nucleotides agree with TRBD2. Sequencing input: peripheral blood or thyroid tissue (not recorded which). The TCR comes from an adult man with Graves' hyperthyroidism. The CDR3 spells CASSPPGTSANEQYF. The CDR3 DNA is TGTGCCAGCAGCCCTCCAGGGACTAGCGCCAATGAGCAGTACTTC.